This T cell receptor (beta chain) was sequenced in a study of regulatory T cells in long-lasting Graves disease. This clonotype was found many times. Its antigen is still unknown. Study-level results: Patients whose Graves' disease persisted exhibited lower TCR diversity than those newly diagnosed. Thyroid tissue was not studied; only peripheral blood was. Preferential use of TRBV28, TRBJ1-2 and TRBJ2-5 was seen in persistent disease.

The time point here: newly diagnosed GD, antithyroid drugs for less than 3 months. With RNA extracted from PBMCs as input, the TCR library was made. iRepertoire HTBI primers and Arm-PCR of CDR3 regions built TCR beta libraries. Each CDR3 protein gets one entry after TCRdb re-called the multiplex PCR reads with MiXCR. The sample lists about 450,000 distinct CDR3 sequences, 14% occurring once. V lost 3 bases to trimming and J lost 9 bases; unmatched junction nucleotides: 3. The CDR3 spans 15 residues. The germline V gene encodes CDR1 LGHDT and CDR2 YNNKEL (reference sequence). These data also formed part of another study, on T cells in Graves' hyperthyroidism and ophthalmopathy.

The chain employs TRBV3-1 and TRBJ1-6; 12 bases fit TRBD1. This clonotype was sampled from a woman in her 50s with Graves disease. Material: peripheral blood mononuclear cells (PBMCs), obtained at new diagnosis, from a patient treated with antithyroid drugs. The CDR3 protein is CASSQGQGARSPLHF. The CDR3 nucleotides read TGTGCCAGCAGCCAGGGACAGGGGGCGCGTTCACCCCTCCACTTT.